The rows below give T cell receptor beta chains drawn from one sample of a study of shared clonotypes between healthy human individuals. The repertoire was sequenced with immunoSEQ multiplex PCR; TCRdb's copy has only in-frame clones and lacks some. The table has approximately 2,300,000 clones, 85% to 95% seen once. The source material was naive CD4+ T cells from PBMCs. All receptors derive from a man younger than 35 in good health. Some clones in this sample may be carry-over from other donors' samples. CDR3s include the opening cysteine and the closing phenylalanine or tryptophan. The order of the fields is clone size, CDR3 length, J gene, V gene, D gene, CDR3 DNA, CDR3 protein. The D gene is left open where the match is weak. Only some rows state a clone size, as once, few, many or a class for expanded clones.

clone size: few
CDR3 length: 16
J gene: TRBJ1-1
V gene: TRBV18
D gene: -
CDR3 DNA: TGTGCCAGCTCACCACGGAGGGACGGTGGGTTTGCTGAAGCTTTCTTT
CDR3 protein: CASSPRRDGGFAEAFF

clone size: -
CDR3 length: 18
J gene: TRBJ2-3
V gene: TRBV27
D gene: TRBD2
CDR3 DNA: TGTGCCAGCTCCCAACCCCACCTAGCGGGAGTCGGGACAGATACGCAGTATTTT
CDR3 protein: CASSQPHLAGVGTDTQYF

clone size: -
CDR3 length: 12
J gene: TRBJ2-7
V gene: TRBV30
D gene: -
CDR3 DNA: TGTGCCTGGAGCTATCAAGGCTACGAGCAGTACTTC
CDR3 protein: CAWSYQGYEQYF

clone size: -
CDR3 length: 13
J gene: TRBJ1-1
V gene: TRBV4-2
D gene: -
CDR3 DNA: TGTGCCAGCAGCCAAGGGCCCCAGATTGAAGCTTTCTTT
CDR3 protein: CASSQGPQIEAFF

clone size: once
CDR3 length: 15
J gene: TRBJ1-4
V gene: TRBV5-1
D gene: TRBD1
CDR3 DNA: TGCGCCAGCAGCTTGGTGGGACAGGCTAATGAAAAACTGTTTTTT
CDR3 protein: CASSLVGQANEKLFF

clone size: few
CDR3 length: 14
J gene: TRBJ1-5
V gene: TRBV19
D gene: -
CDR3 DNA: TGTGCCAGTAGTTCCCTTGAGAGCAATCAGCCCCAGCATTTT
CDR3 protein: CASSSLESNQPQHF

clone size: -
CDR3 length: 15
J gene: TRBJ1-5
V gene: TRBV27
D gene: TRBD1
CDR3 DNA: TGTGCCAGCAGTTCCGGGACAGGGATCAATCAGCCCCAGCATTTT
CDR3 protein: CASSSGTGINQPQHF

clone size: -
CDR3 length: 15
J gene: TRBJ2-7
V gene: TRBV7-3
D gene: TRBD1
CDR3 DNA: TGTGCCAGCAGCTCGGGACAGGGAGGCTCCTACGAGCAGTACTTC
CDR3 protein: CASSSGQGGSYEQYF

clone size: -
CDR3 length: 17
J gene: TRBJ2-1
V gene: TRBV5-1
D gene: TRBD2
CDR3 DNA: TGCGCCAGCAGCTTGAATCTAGCGGGGTCCTCCTACAATGAGCAGTTCTTC
CDR3 protein: CASSLNLAGSSYNEQFF

clone size: -
CDR3 length: 14
J gene: TRBJ1-1
V gene: TRBV6-5
D gene: TRBD1
CDR3 DNA: TGTGCCAGCAGACTACAGGGGTTAAACACTGAAGCTTTCTTT
CDR3 protein: CASRLQGLNTEAFF